This paragraph covers one TCR beta chain sequence. The entry originates in a study of blood T cell repertoires in COVID-19. Study as a whole: In each case, the material was cDNA or gDNA derived from T cells, B-cell-depleted T cells, or PBMCs.

In the original analysis: The authors estimated nucleated cell counts from reference gene primer amplification. Sequenced by immunoSEQ multiplex PCR; TCRdb stores in-frame clones only, minus some. From that table come the V and J calls and clone size; the DNA was used to work out D and trimming. This table has 350,000 to 450,000 clones, 87% appearing once. V lost 6 bases to trimming and J lost 6 bases, with 14 bases between them. This CDR3 has 14 amino acids. Germline CDR1 is SNHLY and CDR2 is FYNNEI. J is TRBJ2-2 and V is TRBV2; TRBD1 is a possible D gene (6 bases). The TCR sequence derives from an older woman with COVID-19, enrolled during active disease. The specimen was peripheral blood. The CDR3 nucleotides read TGTGCCAGCAGAGGCCAGGGGTCCGCCGGGGAGCTGTTTTTT. This sequence encodes CASRGQGSAGELFF.